This T cell receptor beta chain was found in a study of T-cell memory formation after mild COVID-19. For the study at large: TCR clusters were mostly donor specific.

About this clonotype itself: Its specificity is unknown.

Study results and limitations: Pre-infection memory contained some responding clones, which suggested that cross-reactive memory had joined. While clones contracting from day 15 to 85 were balanced between CD4 and CD8, later expanders leaned CD4+.

CDR1 is SEHNR and CDR2 is FQNEAQ in the germline V gene (reference sequence). With 1 base removed from V and 0 bases from J, the gap between germline ends came to 13 bases. This CDR3 has 18 residues. 5'RACE with constant-segment primers yielded barcoded, UMI-tagged TCR alpha and TCR beta cDNA libraries. TCRdb re-derived calls from the 5' RACE reads in MiXCR, one entry per CDR3 protein. Here the sample spans fewer than 550,000 distinct CDR3 sequences, 15% to 25% being singletons. The chain is built from TRBV7-9 and TRBJ2-6; the D is unclear. The specimen was PBMCs or a T cell subset sorted from them (not recorded which). The sequence came from an adult woman who had mild COVID-19 (a few samples of this study predate the infection). Cell type and time point are not known. CDR3 loop: CASSLGYVRTSGANVLTF. The CDR3 nucleotides read TGTGCCAGCAGCTTAGGGTACGTAAGGACCTCTGGGGCCAACGTCCTGACTTTC. Variable domain in full (rest from reference TRBV7-9 and TRBJ2-6): DTGVSQNPRHKITKRGQNVTFRCDPISEHNRLYWYRQTLGQGPEFLTYFQNEAQLEKSRLLSDRFSAERPKGSFSTLEIQRTEQGDSAMYLCASSLGYVRTSGANVLTFGAGSRLTVL.